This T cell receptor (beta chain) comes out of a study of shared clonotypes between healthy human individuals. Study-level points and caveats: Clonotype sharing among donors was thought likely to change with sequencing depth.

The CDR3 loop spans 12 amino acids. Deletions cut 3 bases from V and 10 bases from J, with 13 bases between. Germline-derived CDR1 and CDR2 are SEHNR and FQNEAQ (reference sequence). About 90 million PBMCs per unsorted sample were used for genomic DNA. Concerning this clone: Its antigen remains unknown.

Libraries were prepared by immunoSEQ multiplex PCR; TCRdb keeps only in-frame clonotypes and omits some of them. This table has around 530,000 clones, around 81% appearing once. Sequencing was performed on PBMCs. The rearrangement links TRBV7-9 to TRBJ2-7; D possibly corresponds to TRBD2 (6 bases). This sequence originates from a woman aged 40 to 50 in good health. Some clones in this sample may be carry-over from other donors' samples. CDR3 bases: TGTGCCAGCAGCTTCCCGGGACTTTTACAGTACTTC. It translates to CASSFPGLLQYF. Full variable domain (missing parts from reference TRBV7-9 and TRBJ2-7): DTGVSQNPRHKITKRGQNVTFRCDPISEHNRLYWYRQTLGQGPEFLTYFQNEAQLEKSRLLSDRFSAERPKGSFSTLEIQRTEQGDSAMYLCASSFPGLLQYFGPGTRLTVT.